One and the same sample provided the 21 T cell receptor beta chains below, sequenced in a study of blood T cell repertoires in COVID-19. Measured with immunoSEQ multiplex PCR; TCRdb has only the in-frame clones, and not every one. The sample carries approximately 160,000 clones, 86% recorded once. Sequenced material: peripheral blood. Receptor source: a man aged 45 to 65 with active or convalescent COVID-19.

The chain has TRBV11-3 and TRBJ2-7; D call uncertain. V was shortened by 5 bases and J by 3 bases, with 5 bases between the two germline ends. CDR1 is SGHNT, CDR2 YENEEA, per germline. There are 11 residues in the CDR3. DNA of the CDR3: TGTGCCAGCAGCGTGTACTACGAGCAGTACTTC. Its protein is CASSVYYEQYF.

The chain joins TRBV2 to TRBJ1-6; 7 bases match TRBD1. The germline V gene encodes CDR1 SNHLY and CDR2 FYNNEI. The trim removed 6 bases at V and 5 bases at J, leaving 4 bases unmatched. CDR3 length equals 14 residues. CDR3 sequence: CASRPGTDNSPLHF. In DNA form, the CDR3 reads TGTGCCAGCAGACCCGGGACAGATAATTCACCCCTCCACTTT.

The CDR3 DNA reads as TGTGCCAGCAGCAAACAGGGTTGGTCTGAAGCTTTCTTT. Translating gives CASSKQGWSEAFF. The chain employs TRBV7-8 and TRBJ1-1; a possible D gene is TRBD1 (6 bases). Trimming shortened V by 5 bases and J by 6 bases, and 13 bases separated the two germline ends. CDR1 is SGHVS, CDR2 FQNEAQ, per germline. The CDR3 contains 13 residues.

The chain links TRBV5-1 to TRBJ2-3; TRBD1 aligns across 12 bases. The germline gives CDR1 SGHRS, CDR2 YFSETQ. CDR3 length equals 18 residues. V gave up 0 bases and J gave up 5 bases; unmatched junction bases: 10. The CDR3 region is CASSLVAPGQGAVDTQYF. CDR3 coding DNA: TGCGCCAGCAGCTTGGTCGCCCCGGGACAGGGGGCGGTAGATACGCAGTATTTT.

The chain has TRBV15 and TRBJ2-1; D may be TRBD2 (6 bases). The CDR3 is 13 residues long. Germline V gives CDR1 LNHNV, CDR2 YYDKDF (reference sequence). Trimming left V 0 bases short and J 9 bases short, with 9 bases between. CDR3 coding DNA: TGTGCCACCAGCAGAGAACTAGCCGGTGAGCAGTTCTTC. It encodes CATSRELAGEQFF. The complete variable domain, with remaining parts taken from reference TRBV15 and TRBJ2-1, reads DAMVIQNPRYQVTQFGKPVTLSCSQTLNHNVMYWYQQKSSQAPKLLFHYYDKDFNNEADTPDNFQSRRPNTSFCFLDIRSPGLGDTAMYLCATSRELAGEQFFGPGTRLTVL.

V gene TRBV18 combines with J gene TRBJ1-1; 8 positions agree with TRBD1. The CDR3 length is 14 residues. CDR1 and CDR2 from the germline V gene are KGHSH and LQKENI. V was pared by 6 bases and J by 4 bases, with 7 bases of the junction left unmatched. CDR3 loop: CASSSGGSGTEAFF. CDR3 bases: TGTGCCAGCTCGTCAGGGGGCTCGGGCACTGAAGCTTTCTTT.

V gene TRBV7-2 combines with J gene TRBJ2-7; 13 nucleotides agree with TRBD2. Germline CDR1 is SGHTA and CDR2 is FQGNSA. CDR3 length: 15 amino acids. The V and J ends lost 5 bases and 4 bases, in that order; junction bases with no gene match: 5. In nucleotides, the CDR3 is TGTGCCAGCAGCCTTACTAGCGGGAGGGTATACGAGCAGTACTTC. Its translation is CASSLTSGRVYEQYF.

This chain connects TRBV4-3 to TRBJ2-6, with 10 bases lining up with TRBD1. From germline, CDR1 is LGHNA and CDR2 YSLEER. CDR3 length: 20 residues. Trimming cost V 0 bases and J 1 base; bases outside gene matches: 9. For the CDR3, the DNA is TGCGCCAGCAGCCAAGATCTCGGGACAGGGGCTACATCTGGGGCCAACGTCCTGACTTTC. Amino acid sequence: CASSQDLGTGATSGANVLTF.

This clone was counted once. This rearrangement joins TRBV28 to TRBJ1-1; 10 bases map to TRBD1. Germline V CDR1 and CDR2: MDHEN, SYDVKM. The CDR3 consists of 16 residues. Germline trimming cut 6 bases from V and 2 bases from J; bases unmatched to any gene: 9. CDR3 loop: CASSSSGQGFNTEAFF. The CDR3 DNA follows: TGTGCCAGCAGCTCCTCGGGACAGGGGTTCAACACTGAAGCTTTCTTT. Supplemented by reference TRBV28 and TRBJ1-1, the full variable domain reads DVKVTQSSRYLVKRTGEKVFLECVQDMDHENMFWYRQDPGLGLRLIYFSYDVKMKEKGDIPEGYSVSREKKERFSLILESASTNQTSMYLCASSSSGQGFNTEAFFGQGTRLTVV.

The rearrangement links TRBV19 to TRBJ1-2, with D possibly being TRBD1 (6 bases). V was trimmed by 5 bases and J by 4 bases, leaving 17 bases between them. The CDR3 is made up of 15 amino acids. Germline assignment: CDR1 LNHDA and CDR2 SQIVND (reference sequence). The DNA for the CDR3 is TGTGCCAGTAGTCCGGGACACTCATCTATCTATGGCTACACCTTC. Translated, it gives CASSPGHSSIYGYTF.

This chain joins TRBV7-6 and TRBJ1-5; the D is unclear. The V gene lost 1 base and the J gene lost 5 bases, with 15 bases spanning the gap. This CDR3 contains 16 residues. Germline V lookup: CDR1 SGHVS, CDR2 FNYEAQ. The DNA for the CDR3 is TGTGCCAGCAGCTTAGGGCCTCACAAACCCGATCAGCCCCAGCATTTT. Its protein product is CASSLGPHKPDQPQHF.

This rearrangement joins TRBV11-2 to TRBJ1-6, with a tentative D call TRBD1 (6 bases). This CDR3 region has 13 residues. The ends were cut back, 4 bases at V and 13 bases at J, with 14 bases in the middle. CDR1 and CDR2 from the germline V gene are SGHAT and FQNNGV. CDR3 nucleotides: TGTGCCAGCAGCTACGGGACACTCGAGCCCCTCCACTTT. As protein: CASSYGTLEPLHF.

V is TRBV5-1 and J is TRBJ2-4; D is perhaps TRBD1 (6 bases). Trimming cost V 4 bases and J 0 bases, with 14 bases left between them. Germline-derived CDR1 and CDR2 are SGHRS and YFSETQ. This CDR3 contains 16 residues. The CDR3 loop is CASSPTQGAAKNIQYF. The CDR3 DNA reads TGCGCCAGCAGCCCAACACAGGGTGCAGCCAAAAACATTCAGTACTTC.

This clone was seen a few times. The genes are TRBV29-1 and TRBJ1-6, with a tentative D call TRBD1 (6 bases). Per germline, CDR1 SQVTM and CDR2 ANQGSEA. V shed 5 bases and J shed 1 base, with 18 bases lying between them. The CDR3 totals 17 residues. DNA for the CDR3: TGCAGCGTTCACAGGGAGGGGTTGAGTTCCTATAATTCACCCCTCCACTTT. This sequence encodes CSVHREGLSSYNSPLHF.

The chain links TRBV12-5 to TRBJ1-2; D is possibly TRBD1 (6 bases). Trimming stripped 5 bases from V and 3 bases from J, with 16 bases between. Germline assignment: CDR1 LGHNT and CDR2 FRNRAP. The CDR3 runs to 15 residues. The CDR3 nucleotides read TGTGCTAGTGGTCCAAGACAGGACGCCTACTATGGCTACACCTTC. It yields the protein CASGPRQDAYYGYTF.

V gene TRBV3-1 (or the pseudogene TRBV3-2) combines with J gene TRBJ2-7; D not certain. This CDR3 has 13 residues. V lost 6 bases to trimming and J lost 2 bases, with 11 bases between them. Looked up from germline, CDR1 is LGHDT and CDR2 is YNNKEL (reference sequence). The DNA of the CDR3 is TGTGCCAGCAGTTTTAAACACCCCTACGAGCAGTACTTC. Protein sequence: CASSFKHPYEQYF.

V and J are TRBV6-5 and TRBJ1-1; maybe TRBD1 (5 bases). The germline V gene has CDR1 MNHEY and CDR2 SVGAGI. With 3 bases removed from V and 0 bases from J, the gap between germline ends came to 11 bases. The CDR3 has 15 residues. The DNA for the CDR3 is TGTGCCAGCAGTTATTCGGGACTCCTGAACACTGAAGCTTTCTTT. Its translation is CASSYSGLLNTEAFF.

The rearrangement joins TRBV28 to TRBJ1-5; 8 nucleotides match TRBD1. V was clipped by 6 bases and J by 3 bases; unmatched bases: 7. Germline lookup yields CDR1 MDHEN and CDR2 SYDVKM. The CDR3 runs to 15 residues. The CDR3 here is CASSMTGALNQPQHF. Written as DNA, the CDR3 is TGTGCCAGCAGCATGACAGGGGCCCTCAATCAGCCCCAGCATTTT. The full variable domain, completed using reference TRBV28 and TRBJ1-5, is DVKVTQSSRYLVKRTGEKVFLECVQDMDHENMFWYRQDPGLGLRLIYFSYDVKMKEKGDIPEGYSVSREKKERFSLILESASTNQTSMYLCASSMTGALNQPQHFGDGTRLSIL.

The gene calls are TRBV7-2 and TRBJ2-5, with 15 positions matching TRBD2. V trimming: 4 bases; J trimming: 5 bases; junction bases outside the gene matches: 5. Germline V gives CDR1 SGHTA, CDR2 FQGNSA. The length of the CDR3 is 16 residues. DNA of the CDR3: TGTGCCAGCAGCTCACAAGGGACTAGCGGGAGGGAGACCCAGTACTTC. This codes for CASSSQGTSGRETQYF.

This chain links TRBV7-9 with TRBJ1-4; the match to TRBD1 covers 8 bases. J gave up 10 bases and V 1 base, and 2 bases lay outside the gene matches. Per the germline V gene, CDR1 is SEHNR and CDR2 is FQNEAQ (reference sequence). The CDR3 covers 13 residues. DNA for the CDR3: TGTGCCAGCAGCTTAGACGACAGGGGAAAACTGTTTTTT. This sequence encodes CASSLDDRGKLFF.

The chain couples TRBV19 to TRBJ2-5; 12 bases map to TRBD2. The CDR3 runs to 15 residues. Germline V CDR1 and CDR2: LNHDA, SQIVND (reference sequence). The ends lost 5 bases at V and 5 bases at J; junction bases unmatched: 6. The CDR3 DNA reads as TGTGCCAGTAGTCCACTAGCGGGGGGCGGTGAGACCCAGTACTTC. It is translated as CASSPLAGGGETQYF.